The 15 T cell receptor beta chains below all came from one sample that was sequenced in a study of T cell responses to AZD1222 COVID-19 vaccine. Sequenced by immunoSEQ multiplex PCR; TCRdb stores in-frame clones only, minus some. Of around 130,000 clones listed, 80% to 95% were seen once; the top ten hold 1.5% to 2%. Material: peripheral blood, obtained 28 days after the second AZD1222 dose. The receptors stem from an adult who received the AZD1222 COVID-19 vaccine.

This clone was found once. The CDR3 loop is CASSLESGGAGEQYF. In nucleotides, the CDR3 is TGTGCCAGCAGCTTAGAGAGCGGGGGGGCCGGCGAGCAGTACTTC. This rearrangement joins TRBV7-9 to TRBJ2-7; TRBD2 matches 10 bases. Trimming cost V 1 base and J 6 bases; bases outside gene matches: 6. The length of the CDR3 is 15 residues. The V gene's germline CDR1 is SEHNR and CDR2 FQNEAQ (reference sequence).

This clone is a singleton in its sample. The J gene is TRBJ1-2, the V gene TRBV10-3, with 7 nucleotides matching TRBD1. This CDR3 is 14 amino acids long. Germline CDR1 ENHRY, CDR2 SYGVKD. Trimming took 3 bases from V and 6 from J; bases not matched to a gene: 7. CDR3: CAISDVPGGNGYTF. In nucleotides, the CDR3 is TGTGCCATCAGTGACGTCCCAGGGGGAAATGGCTACACCTTC.

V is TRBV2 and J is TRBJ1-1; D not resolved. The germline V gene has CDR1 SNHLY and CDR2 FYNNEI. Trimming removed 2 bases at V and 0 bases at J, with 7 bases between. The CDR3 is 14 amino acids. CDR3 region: CASSERQMNTEAFF. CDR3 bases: TGTGCCAGCAGTGAACGGCAGATGAACACTGAAGCTTTCTTT.

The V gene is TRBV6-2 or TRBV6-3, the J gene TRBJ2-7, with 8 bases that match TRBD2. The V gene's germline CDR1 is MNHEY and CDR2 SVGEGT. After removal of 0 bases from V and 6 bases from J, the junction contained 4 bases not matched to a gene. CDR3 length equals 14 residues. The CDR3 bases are TGTGCCAGCAGTTACTCGAGCGGGAGATCCGAGCAGTACGTC. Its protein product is CASSYSSGRSEQYV.

Here the CDR3 reads CASSWAANTGELFF. In nucleotides, the CDR3 is TGTGCCAGCAGCTGGGCGGCGAACACCGGGGAGCTGTTTTTT. This chain connects TRBV5-8 to TRBJ2-2; D uncertain. The CDR3 consists of 14 residues. V lost 3 bases and J 0 bases, leaving 6 bases between the germline ends. Germline V gene data show CDR1 as SGHTS and CDR2 as YDEGEE.

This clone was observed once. The CDR3 region has the DNA TGTGCCAGCTCACTCCGGGACACCGGCAGGGACACTGAAGCTTTCTTT. Residues: CASSLRDTGRDTEAFF. V and J are TRBV18 and TRBJ1-1; D is perhaps TRBD1 (6 bases). Germline CDR1 and CDR2: KGHSH and LQKENI. The CDR3 is made up of 16 amino acids. Trimming took off 4 bases at V and 3 bases at J, with 18 bases between the two ends. Using reference TRBV18 and TRBJ1-1 for the parts outside the CDR3, the full variable domain is NAGVMQNPRHLVRRRGQEARLRCSPMKGHSHVYWYRQLPEEGLKFMVYLQKENIIDESGMPKERFSAEFPKEGPSILRIQQVVRGDSAAYFCASSLRDTGRDTEAFFGQGTRLTVV.

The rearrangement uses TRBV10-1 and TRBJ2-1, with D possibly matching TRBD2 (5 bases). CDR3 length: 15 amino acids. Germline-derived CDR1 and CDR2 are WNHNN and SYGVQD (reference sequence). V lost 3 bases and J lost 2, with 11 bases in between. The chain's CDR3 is CASSETGMAYNEQFF. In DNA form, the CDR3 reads TGCGCCAGCAGTGAAACGGGGATGGCCTACAATGAGCAGTTCTTC.

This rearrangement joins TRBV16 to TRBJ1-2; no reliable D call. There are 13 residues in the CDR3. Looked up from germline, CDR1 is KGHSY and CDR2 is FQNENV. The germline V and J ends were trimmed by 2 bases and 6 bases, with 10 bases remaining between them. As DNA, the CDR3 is TGTGCCAGCAGCCAAGGCAGGTGGAATGGCTACACCTTC. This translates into CASSQGRWNGYTF.

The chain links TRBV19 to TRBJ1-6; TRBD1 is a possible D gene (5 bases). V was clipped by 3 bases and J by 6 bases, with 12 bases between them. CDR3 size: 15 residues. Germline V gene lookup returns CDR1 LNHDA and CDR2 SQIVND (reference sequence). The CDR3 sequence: CASSISGVGNSPLHF. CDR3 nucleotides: TGTGCCAGTAGTATTTCGGGGGTAGGTAATTCACCCCTCCACTTT.

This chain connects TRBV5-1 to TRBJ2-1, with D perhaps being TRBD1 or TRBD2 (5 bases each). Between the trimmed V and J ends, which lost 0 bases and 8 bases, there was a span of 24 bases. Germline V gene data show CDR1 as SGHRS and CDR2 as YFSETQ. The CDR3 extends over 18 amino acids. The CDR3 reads CASSLVGASSPKVDEQFF. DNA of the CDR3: TGCGCCAGCAGCTTGGTAGGGGCTAGCTCCCCAAAGGTCGATGAGCAGTTCTTC.

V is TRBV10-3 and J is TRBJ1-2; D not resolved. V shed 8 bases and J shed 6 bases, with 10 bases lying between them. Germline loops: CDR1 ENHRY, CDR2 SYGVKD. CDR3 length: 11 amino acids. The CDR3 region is CAISDGNGYTF. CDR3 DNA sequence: TGTGCCATCTCGGACGGAAATGGCTACACCTTC.

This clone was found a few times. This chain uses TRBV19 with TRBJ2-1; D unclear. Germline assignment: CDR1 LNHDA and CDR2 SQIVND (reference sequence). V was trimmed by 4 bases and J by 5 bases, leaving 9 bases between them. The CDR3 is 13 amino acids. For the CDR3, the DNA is TGTGCCAGTAGTAAAGGGCCCAACAATGAGCAGTTCTTC. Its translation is CASSKGPNNEQFF.

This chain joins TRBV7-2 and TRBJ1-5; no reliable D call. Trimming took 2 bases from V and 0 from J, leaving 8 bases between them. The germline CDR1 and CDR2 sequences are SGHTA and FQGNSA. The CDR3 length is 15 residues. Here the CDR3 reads CASSLNPLSNQPQHF. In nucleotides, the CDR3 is TGTGCCAGCAGCTTAAATCCGCTTAGCAATCAGCCCCAGCATTTT. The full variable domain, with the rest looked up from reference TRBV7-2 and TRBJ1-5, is GAGVSQSPSNKVTEKGKDVELRCDPISGHTALYWYRQSLGQGLEFLIYFQGNSAPDKSGLPSDRFSAERTGGSVSTLTIQRTQQEDSAVYLCASSLNPLSNQPQHFGDGTRLSIL.

The CDR3 is CASSQGGTSGSRDTQYF. CDR3 nucleotides: TGTGCCAGCAGCCAAGGCGGGACTAGCGGGAGTAGAGATACGCAGTATTTT. The chain uses TRBV3-1 (or the pseudogene TRBV3-2) and TRBJ2-3; TRBD2 aligns across 14 bases. This CDR3 is built from 17 residues. V shed 1 base, J shed 5 bases, and the junction held 5 bases outside the gene matches. Per germline, CDR1 LGHDT and CDR2 YNNKEL (reference sequence).

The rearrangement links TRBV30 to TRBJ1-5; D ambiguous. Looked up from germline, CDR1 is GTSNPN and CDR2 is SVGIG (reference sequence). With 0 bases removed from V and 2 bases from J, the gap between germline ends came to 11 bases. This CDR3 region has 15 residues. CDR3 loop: CAWSVGLAGNQPQHF. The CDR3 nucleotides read TGTGCCTGGAGTGTAGGACTGGCGGGCAATCAGCCCCAGCATTTT.